Presented here are 21 T cell receptor beta chains from one specimen sequenced in a study of blood T cells in healthy people across ages. Next came a second PCR, run for about 7 to 12 cycles, which used a sample-barcoded 5' primer along with a J-beta primer mix. Each CDR3 protein gets one entry after TCRdb re-called the 5' RACE reads with MiXCR. Of 1,800,000 or so distinct CDR3 sequences listed, roughly two fifths are singletons. Sequencing used blood. These receptors were collected from a human donor in good health.

The chain carries TRBV15 and TRBJ2-1; 7 bases are shared with TRBD1. J lost 8 bases, V lost 2 bases, and 3 bases had no gene match. Germline CDR1 and CDR2: LNHNV and YYDKDF (reference sequence). CDR3 length: 13 amino acids. For the CDR3, the DNA is TGTGCCACCAGCAGACCAGACAGGGATGAGCAGTTCTTC. Translated: CATSRPDRDEQFF.

The CDR3 region has the DNA TGTGCCAGCAGTTCAAGGGAAGACAATCAGCCCCAGCATTTT. This translates into CASSSREDNQPQHF. V and J are TRBV6-6 and TRBJ1-5; unclear D gene. The CDR3 runs 14 residues. V shed 4 bases and J shed 3 bases, with 10 bases lying between them. The V gene's germline CDR1 is MNHNY and CDR2 SVGAGI (reference sequence).

Only a few counts were recorded for this clonotype. The genes are TRBV4-2 and TRBJ1-5, with TRBD1 as a possible D gene (5 bases). CDR3 length: 16 residues. Germline V gives CDR1 LGHNA, CDR2 YNFKEQ. Trimming stripped 1 base from V and 2 bases from J, with 12 bases between. CDR3 sequence (DNA): TGTGCCAGCAGCCAAGTTCCCAGGGTGGGCAATCAGCCCCAGCATTTT. This encodes CASSQVPRVGNQPQHF.

J is TRBJ1-2 and V is TRBV12-3 or TRBV12-4, with 9 bases matching TRBD1. The CDR3 consists of 13 residues. The V segment lost 6 bases and the J segment 7 bases; nucleotides outside the gene matches: 6. In nucleotides, the CDR3 is TGTGCCAGCAGGCCTAACAGGGGGCTTGGCTACACCTTC. This translates into CASRPNRGLGYTF.

This rearrangement joins TRBV12-3 or TRBV12-4 to TRBJ2-6; perhaps TRBD1 as D (5 bases). The V and J ends lost 4 bases and 4 bases respectively, with 8 bases between them. The CDR3 runs to 14 residues. The CDR3 DNA follows: TGTGCCAGCAGTTCGACAGTCGGGGCCAACGTCCTGACTTTC. Protein: CASSSTVGANVLTF.

V usage is TRBV20-1 and J usage is TRBJ2-7; 13 nucleotides align to TRBD2. The DNA end is a closer match to TRBJ2-5, so the J assignment may be wrong. The CDR3 runs 16 residues. CDR1 is DFQATT, CDR2 SNEGSKA, per germline (reference sequence). CDR3: CSARRLAGGSPATQYF. The CDR3 DNA is TGCAGTGCTAGGCGACTAGCGGGGGGTAGTCCCGCGACCCAGTACTTC.

This clonotype was counted ten times or more. The chain joins TRBV12-3 or TRBV12-4 to TRBJ2-7; D is possibly TRBD1 or TRBD2 (5 bases each). This CDR3 region has 13 residues. Trimming shortened V by 5 bases and J by 0 bases, and 8 bases separated the two germline ends. The CDR3 region is CASSGDLSYEQYF. DNA of the CDR3: TGTGCCAGCAGTGGGGACCTCTCCTACGAGCAGTACTTC.

Only a few counts were recorded for this clonotype. The chain joins TRBV9 to TRBJ1-2; a weak D match, TRBD1 (5 bases). The germline gives CDR1 SGDLS, CDR2 YYNGEE. The CDR3 spans 17 residues. The V end was cut by 1 base, the J end by 7 bases, with 23 bases between. The CDR3 is CASSVSSKGTPQGGYTF. CDR3 nucleotides: TGTGCCAGCAGCGTATCTTCAAAAGGGACGCCCCAGGGTGGCTACACCTTC.

Only a few counts were recorded for this clonotype. This chain links TRBV11-1 with TRBJ2-3; D is unresolved. The CDR3 runs to 13 residues. The V gene lost 5 bases and the J gene lost 2 bases, with 8 bases spanning the gap. The germline gives CDR1 SGHAT, CDR2 FQDESV (reference sequence). This chain's CDR3 is CASSTYTTDTQYF. CDR3 sequence (DNA): TGTGCCAGCAGCACATACACCACAGATACGCAGTATTTT.

The chain joins TRBV5-1 to TRBJ2-7, with 7 bases matching TRBD2. The J call is doubtful: the DNA matches TRBJ2-5 better. Germline CDR1 SGHRS, CDR2 YFSETQ. CDR3 length: 17 residues. The CDR3 sequence is CASSLVGRVSEGETQYF. The CDR3 DNA reads TGCGCCAGCAGCCTCGTGGGGAGGGTTTCTGAGGGGGAGACCCAGTACTTC.

The table lists this clonotype with a few counts. This rearrangement joins TRBV20-1 to TRBJ1-2; TRBD1 matches at 9 bases. The CDR3 runs 17 residues. After removal of 1 base from V and 2 bases from J, the junction contained 11 bases not matched to a gene. In germline, CDR1 is DFQATT, CDR2 SNEGSKA (reference sequence). CDR3 amino acids: CSARGSRTGAINYGYTF. CDR3 nucleotides: TGCAGTGCTAGAGGGAGCAGGACAGGGGCTATCAACTATGGCTACACCTTC.

This clonotype showed up just a few times. The chain combines TRBV7-2 with TRBJ1-5; tentatively, D is TRBD1 (5 bases). Trimming removed 2 bases from V and 4 bases from J, with 15 bases in between. CDR3 length: 16 residues. Per germline, CDR1 SGHTA and CDR2 FQGNSA. In DNA, the CDR3 is TGTGCCAGCAGCTTATCAGGAGGGGTCCCTAATCAGCCCCAGCATTTT. It yields the protein CASSLSGGVPNQPQHF.

This chain links TRBV6-2 or TRBV6-3 with TRBJ2-7; no definite D call. The CDR3 is made up of 15 amino acids. V gave up 0 bases and J gave up 2 bases, with 11 bases separating them. Germline V gives CDR1 MNHEY, CDR2 SVGEGT. This CDR3 is CASSYSRTVPYEQYF. CDR3 DNA: TGTGCCAGCAGTTACTCGAGGACCGTACCCTACGAGCAGTACTTC.

The chain combines TRBV4-3 with TRBJ2-5; 7 bases map to TRBD1. The CDR3 totals 16 residues. Trimming at V came to 0 bases and at J to 2 bases, leaving 6 bases not matched to a gene. CDR1 is LGHNA, CDR2 YSLEER, per germline. The DNA for the CDR3 is TGCGCCAGCAGCCAAGAGGCCAGGGGGATACAAGAGACCCAGTACTTC. It translates to CASSQEARGIQETQYF.

This clonotype appeared a single time. This chain joins TRBV15 and TRBJ2-6; D is unresolved. The V gene's germline CDR1 is LNHNV and CDR2 YYDKDF (reference sequence). Trimming removed 0 bases from V and 4 bases from J, with 13 bases in between. This CDR3 has 17 amino acids. The CDR3 nucleotides are TGTGCCACCAGCAGAGAGTTGAGGCCCTCAGGGGCCAACGTCCTGACTTTC. Its protein product is CATSRELRPSGANVLTF.

In its sample, this clonotype was seen a few times. The chain joins TRBV28 to TRBJ2-5, with TRBD2 identical over 8 bases. This CDR3 has 16 amino acids. Per the germline V gene, CDR1 is MDHEN and CDR2 is SYDVKM. J gave up 5 bases and V 4 bases, and 12 bases lay outside the gene matches. CDR3 loop: CASSSSSSGREETQYF. The CDR3 nucleotides read TGTGCCAGCAGTTCGTCCTCTAGCGGGCGGGAGGAGACCCAGTACTTC.

This clonotype has a handful of counts. The rearrangement uses TRBV4-1 and TRBJ2-5, with 9 bases matching TRBD1. The V gene end was trimmed by 3 bases and the J gene end by 5 bases; junction bases not matched to a gene: 4. From germline, CDR1 is MGHRA and CDR2 YSYEKL. This CDR3 contains 14 residues. Here the CDR3 reads CASSQHGQGETQYF. DNA of the CDR3: TGCGCCAGCAGCCAGCACGGACAGGGGGAGACCCAGTACTTC.

The chain recombines TRBV20-1 with TRBJ1-2; D uncertain. V was shortened by 7 bases and J by 4 bases, with 13 bases between the two germline ends. Germline assignment: CDR1 DFQATT and CDR2 SNEGSKA (reference sequence). This CDR3 spans 12 amino acids. The CDR3 coding sequence is TGCAGTGGATGGAGGGTTCGCTATGGCTACACCTTC. Translation: CSGWRVRYGYTF.

In its sample, this clonotype was seen a few times. This sequence joins TRBV29-1 and TRBJ2-3; maybe TRBD1 (5 bases). Trimming took 6 bases from V and 1 from J, leaving 14 bases between them. The CDR3 runs 14 residues. Germline V gene lookup returns CDR1 SQVTM and CDR2 ANQGSEA. The CDR3 DNA sequence: TGCAGCGTGGCAGGGAATGGGGGCACAGATACGCAGTATTTT. Its translation: CSVAGNGGTDTQYF.

The sample holds many counts of this clonotype. V gene TRBV4-3 combines with J gene TRBJ2-7, with 7 positions matching TRBD1. CDR3 size: 14 residues. The junction had 4 bases not matched to a gene; V was cut back by 0 bases and J by 5 bases. Germline V CDR1 and CDR2: LGHNA, YSLEER. The CDR3 spells CASSQDRTGDEQYF. The CDR3 region has the DNA TGCGCCAGCAGCCAAGATCGTACAGGGGACGAGCAGTACTTC.

This chain joins TRBV5-4 and TRBJ2-3, with 12 positions matching TRBD2. Losses at the gene ends were 4 bases for V and 6 bases for J; bases not matched to a gene: 9. The CDR3 sequence is 16 residues long. Germline lookup yields CDR1 SGHNT and CDR2 YYREEE (reference sequence). The CDR3 is CASSRLTSGGVDTQYF. CDR3 in DNA: TGTGCCAGCAGCCGCCTGACTAGCGGGGGTGTGGATACGCAGTATTTT.